This TCR beta chain was observed in a study of shared clonotypes between healthy human individuals. In the study overall: Each donor's CD4 naive and CD4 memory cells filled three plates apiece, CD8 naive two, and CD8 memory one.

This clone has just a few counts. Its antigen is still unknown. Other DNA sequences in this sample translate to the same CDR3. There were no recent acute infections or vaccinations among the donors, who were healthy HIV-negative adults. Germline V CDR1 and CDR2: MRHNA, SNTAGT. Deletions cut 0 bases from V and 1 base from J, with 4 bases between. The CDR3 is made up of 15 amino acids. Libraries were prepared by immunoSEQ multiplex PCR; TCRdb keeps only in-frame clonotypes and omits some of them. The sample lists approximately 100,000 clones, approximately 70% occurring once. Study-wide results and limits: Sorted-subset samples were not fully sequenced, rarefaction indicated. It was expected that sequencing depth would affect clonotype sharing among donors.

The J gene is TRBJ2-6, the V gene TRBV6-4, with D hard to call. The sequenced material came from memory CD8+ T cells sorted from blood. Stated subset: CD45RO+ cells pooled with CCR7-negative TemRA cells. The sequence was obtained from a woman in her 30s in good health. This CDR3 reads CASSDSRSGANVLTF. CDR3 bases: TGTGCCAGCAGTGACTCCCGGTCTGGGGCCAACGTCCTGACTTTC.